The clone carrying this T cell receptor (beta chain) was recorded a few times. Its antigen is undetermined. A sample-barcoded 5' primer and a J-beta primer mix were used in a second PCR of roughly 7 to 11 cycles. One entry per CDR3 protein, called by TCRdb with MiXCR from the 5' RACE reads. The repertoire holds under 1,000,000 distinct CDR3 sequences, with about half as singletons. The data were obtained in a study of blood T cells in healthy people across ages. Overall study findings and caveats: Higher naive T cell percentage went strongly together with higher TCR beta diversity. Getting older went along with TCR beta diversity per million T cells dropping roughly linearly.

Every sample gave at least 5.5 micrograms of total RNA when it was extracted. Trimming removed 0 bases from V and 2 bases from J, with 11 bases in between. The germline CDR1 and CDR2 sequences are SGHTA and FQGNSA. The CDR3 runs to 15 residues. The source is an elderly man in good health. The V call is TRBV7-2, the J call TRBJ2-7; D not certain. The source material was blood. This CDR3 reads CASSLAPTFPYEQYF. The CDR3 region has the DNA TGTGCCAGCAGCTTAGCGCCGACCTTCCCCTACGAGCAGTACTTC. The variable domain in full, completed from reference TRBV7-2 and TRBJ2-7, reads GAGVSQSPSNKVTEKGKDVELRCDPISGHTALYWYRQSLGQGLEFLIYFQGNSAPDKSGLPSDRFSAERTGGSVSTLTIQRTQQEDSAVYLCASSLAPTFPYEQYFGPGTRLTVT.